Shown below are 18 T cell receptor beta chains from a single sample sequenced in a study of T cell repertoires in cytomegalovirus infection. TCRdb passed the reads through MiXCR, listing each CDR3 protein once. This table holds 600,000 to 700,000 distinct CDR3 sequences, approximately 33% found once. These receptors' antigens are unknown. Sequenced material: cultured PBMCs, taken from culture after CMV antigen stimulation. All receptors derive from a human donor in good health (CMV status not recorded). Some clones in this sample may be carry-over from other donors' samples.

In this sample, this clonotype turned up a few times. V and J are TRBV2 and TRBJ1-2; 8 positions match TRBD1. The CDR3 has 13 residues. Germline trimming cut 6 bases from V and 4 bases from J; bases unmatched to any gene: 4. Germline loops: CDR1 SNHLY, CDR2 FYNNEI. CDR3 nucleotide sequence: TGTGCCAGCAGCCCAGGGGGCTCCTATGGCTACACCTTC. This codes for CASSPGGSYGYTF.

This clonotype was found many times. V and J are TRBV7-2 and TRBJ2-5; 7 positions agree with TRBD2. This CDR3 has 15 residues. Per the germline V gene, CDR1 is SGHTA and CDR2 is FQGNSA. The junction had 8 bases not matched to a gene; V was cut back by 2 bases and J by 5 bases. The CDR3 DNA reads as TGTGCCAGCAGCTTAACCAGCGGGGTTCCCGAGACCCAGTACTTC. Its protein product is CASSLTSGVPETQYF.

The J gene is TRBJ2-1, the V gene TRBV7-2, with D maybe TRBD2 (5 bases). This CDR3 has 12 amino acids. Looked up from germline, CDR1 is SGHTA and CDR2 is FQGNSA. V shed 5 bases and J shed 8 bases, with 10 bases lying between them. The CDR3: CASSPRRYEQFF. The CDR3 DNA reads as TGTGCCAGCAGCCCCCGGAGGTATGAGCAGTTCTTC.

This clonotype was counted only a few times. The DNA for the CDR3 is TGTGCCAGCAGCGGAAGCGGGGTAGGAAATGGCTACACCTTC. This codes for CASSGSGVGNGYTF. The J gene is TRBJ1-2, the V gene TRBV7-9; no reliable D call. V gave up 5 bases and J gave up 6 bases, with 16 bases separating them. The germline CDR1 and CDR2 sequences are SEHNR and FQNEAQ (reference sequence). This CDR3 contains 14 residues. The whole variable domain, filled in from reference TRBV7-9 and TRBJ1-2, reads DTGVSQNPRHKITKRGQNVTFRCDPISEHNRLYWYRQTLGQGPEFLTYFQNEAQLEKSRLLSDRFSAERPKGSFSTLEIQRTEQGDSAMYLCASSGSGVGNGYTFGSGTRLTVV.

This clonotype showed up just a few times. CDR3 amino acids: CAISESSLRGPDTQYF. Here the CDR3 DNA reads TGTGCCATCAGTGAGTCGAGTTTGAGGGGGCCCGATACGCAGTATTTT. The rearrangement joins TRBV10-3 to TRBJ2-3; TRBD1 aligns across 7 bases. Germline V lookup: CDR1 ENHRY, CDR2 SYGVKD. This CDR3 has 16 amino acids. Unmatched junction bases numbered 9, after V lost 0 bases and J lost 6 bases.

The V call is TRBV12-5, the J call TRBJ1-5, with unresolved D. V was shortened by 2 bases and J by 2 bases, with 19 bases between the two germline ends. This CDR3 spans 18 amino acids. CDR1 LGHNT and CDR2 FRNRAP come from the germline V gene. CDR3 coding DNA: TGTGCTAGTGGTTTGCCCCGTGACGGAGAACCGGGCAATCAGCCCCAGCATTTT. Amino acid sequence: CASGLPRDGEPGNQPQHF.

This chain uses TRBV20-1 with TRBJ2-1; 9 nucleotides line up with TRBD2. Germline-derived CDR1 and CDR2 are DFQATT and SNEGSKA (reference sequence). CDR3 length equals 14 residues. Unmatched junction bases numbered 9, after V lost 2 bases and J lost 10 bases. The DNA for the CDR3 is TGCAGTGCTAGATTCCTAGCGGGAATGCGGGAGCAGTTCTTC. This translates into CSARFLAGMREQFF.

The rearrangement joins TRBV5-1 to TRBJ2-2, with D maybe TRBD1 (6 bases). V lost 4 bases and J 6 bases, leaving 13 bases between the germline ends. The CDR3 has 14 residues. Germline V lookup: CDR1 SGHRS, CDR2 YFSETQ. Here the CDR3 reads CASSGGPKSGELFF. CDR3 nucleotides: TGCGCCAGCAGCGGGGGCCCAAAGTCCGGGGAGCTGTTTTTT.

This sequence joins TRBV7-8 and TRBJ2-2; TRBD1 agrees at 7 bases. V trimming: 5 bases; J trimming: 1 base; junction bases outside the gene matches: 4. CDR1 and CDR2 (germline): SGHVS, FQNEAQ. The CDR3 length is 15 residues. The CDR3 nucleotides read TGTGCCAGCAGCGCCCGGACAGGGAACACCGGGGAGCTGTTTTTT. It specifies CASSARTGNTGELFF.

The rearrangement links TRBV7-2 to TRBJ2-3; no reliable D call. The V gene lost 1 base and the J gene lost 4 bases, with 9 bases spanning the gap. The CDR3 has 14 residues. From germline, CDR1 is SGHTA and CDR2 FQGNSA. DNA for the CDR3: TGTGCCAGCAGCTTAGGGCTAGTATCAGATACGCAGTATTTT. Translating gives CASSLGLVSDTQYF.

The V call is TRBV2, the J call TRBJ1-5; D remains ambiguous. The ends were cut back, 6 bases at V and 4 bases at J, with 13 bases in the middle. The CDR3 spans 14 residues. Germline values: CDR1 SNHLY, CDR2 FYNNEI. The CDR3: CASSHRAKNQPQHF. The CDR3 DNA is TGTGCCAGCAGCCACCGGGCCAAAAATCAGCCCCAGCATTTT.

CDR3 amino acids: CASSQPLAGGGNTQYF. CDR3 sequence (DNA): TGCGCCAGCAGCCAACCTCTAGCGGGAGGTGGTAATACGCAGTATTTT. The chain uses TRBV4-1 and TRBJ2-3; 11 bases are shared with TRBD2. Germline V gene data show CDR1 as MGHRA and CDR2 as YSYEKL. V lost 2 bases, J lost 7 bases, and 8 bases stayed unmatched. The CDR3 loop spans 16 amino acids.

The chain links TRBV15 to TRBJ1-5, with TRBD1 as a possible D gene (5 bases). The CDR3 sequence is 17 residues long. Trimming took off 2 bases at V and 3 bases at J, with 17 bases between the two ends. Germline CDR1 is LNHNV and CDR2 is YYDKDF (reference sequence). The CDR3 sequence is CATSRPGKQVPNQPQHF. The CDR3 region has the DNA TGTGCCACCAGCAGACCTGGGAAACAGGTGCCCAATCAGCCCCAGCATTTT.

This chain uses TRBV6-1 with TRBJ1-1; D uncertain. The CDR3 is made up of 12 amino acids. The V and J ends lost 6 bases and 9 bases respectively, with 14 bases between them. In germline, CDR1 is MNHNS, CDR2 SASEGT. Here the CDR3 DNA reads TGTGCCAGCAGGAGCACGGCGGACCAAGCTTTCTTT. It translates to CASRSTADQAFF.

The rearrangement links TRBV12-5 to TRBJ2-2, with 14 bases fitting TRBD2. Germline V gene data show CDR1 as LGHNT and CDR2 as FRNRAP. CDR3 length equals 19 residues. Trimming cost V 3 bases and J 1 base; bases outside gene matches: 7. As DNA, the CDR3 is TGTGCTAGTGGTTTACGACTAGCGGGAGGGCCCTGGAACACCGGGGAGCTGTTTTTT. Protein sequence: CASGLRLAGGPWNTGELFF. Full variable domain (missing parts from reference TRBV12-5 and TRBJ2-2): DARVTQTPRHKVTEMGQEVTMRCQPILGHNTVFWYRQTMMQGLELLAYFRNRAPLDDSGMPKDRFSAEMPDATLATLKIQPSEPRDSAVYFCASGLRLAGGPWNTGELFFGEGSRLTVL.

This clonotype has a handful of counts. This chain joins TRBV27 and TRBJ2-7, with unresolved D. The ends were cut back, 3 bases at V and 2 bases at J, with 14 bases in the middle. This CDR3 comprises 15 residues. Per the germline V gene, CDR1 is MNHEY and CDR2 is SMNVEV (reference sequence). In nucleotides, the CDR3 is TGTGCCAGCAGTTTCCTTGCGTCCCAACCCTACGAGCAGTACTTC. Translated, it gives CASSFLASQPYEQYF.

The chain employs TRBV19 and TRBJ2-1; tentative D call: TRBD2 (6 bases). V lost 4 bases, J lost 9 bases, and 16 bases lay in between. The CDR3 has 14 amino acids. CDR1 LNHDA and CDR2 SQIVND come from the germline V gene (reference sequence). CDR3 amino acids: CASSTRDSEGEQFF. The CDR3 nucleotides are TGTGCCAGTAGTACTCGGGACTCCGAGGGTGAGCAGTTCTTC. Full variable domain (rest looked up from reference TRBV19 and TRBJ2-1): DGGITQSPKYLFRKEGQNVTLSCEQNLNHDAMYWYRQDPGQGLRLIYYSQIVNDFQKGDIAEGYSVSREKKESFPLTVTSAQKNPTAFYLCASSTRDSEGEQFFGPGTRLTVL.

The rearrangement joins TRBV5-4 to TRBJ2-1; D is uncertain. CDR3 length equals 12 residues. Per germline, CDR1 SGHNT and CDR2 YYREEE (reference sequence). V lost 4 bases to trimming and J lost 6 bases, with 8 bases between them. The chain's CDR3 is CASSIEVNEQFF. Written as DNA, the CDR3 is TGTGCCAGCAGCATAGAAGTCAATGAGCAGTTCTTC. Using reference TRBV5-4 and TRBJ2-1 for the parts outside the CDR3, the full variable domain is ETGVTQSPTHLIKTRGQQVTLRCSSQSGHNTVSWYQQALGQGPQFIFQYYREEENGRGNFPPRFSGLQFPNYSSELNVNALELDDSALYLCASSIEVNEQFFGPGTRLTVL.